What follows are 10 T cell receptor beta chains derived from one specimen sequenced in a study of T cells in Graves' hyperthyroidism and ophthalmopathy. Amplification of TCR beta CDR3 regions was performed using RNA transcripts as template. TCR CDR3 regions were first amplified by RT-PCR with HTBI primers. Each CDR3 protein is one row after TCRdb ran MiXCR on the multiplex PCR reads. The sample shows some 500,000 distinct CDR3 sequences, 13% to 15% of them seen only once. The specimen was blood. The source of these receptors is a young woman with Graves' hyperthyroidism.

This clonotype came up many times. The chain uses TRBV12-3 or TRBV12-4 and TRBJ1-2, with TRBD1 identical over 7 bases. Unmatched junction bases numbered 9, after V lost 2 bases and J lost 6 bases. The length of the CDR3 is 15 residues. This chain's CDR3 is CASSLLWRGHNGYTF. The DNA for the CDR3 is TGTGCCAGCAGTTTATTATGGAGGGGGCATAATGGCTACACCTTC.

Ten or more counts support this clonotype. The V call is TRBV30, the J call TRBJ2-7, with D perhaps matching TRBD1 (6 bases). Germline V lookup: CDR1 GTSNPN, CDR2 SVGIG (reference sequence). Trimming took off 0 bases at V and 6 bases at J, with 12 bases between the two ends. This CDR3 has 13 residues. The CDR3 reads CAWSVGQSSEQYF. The CDR3 coding sequence is TGTGCCTGGAGTGTCGGACAGTCGTCCGAGCAGTACTTC.

This clonotype has ten or more counts. The chain employs TRBV3-1 and TRBJ2-7, with 8 positions matching TRBD2. This CDR3 spans 16 amino acids. The germline V gene has CDR1 LGHDT and CDR2 YNNKEL (reference sequence). V lost 1 base to trimming and J lost 6 bases; unmatched junction nucleotides: 11. The chain's CDR3 is CASSQAAGLVRAEQYF. The CDR3 DNA reads as TGTGCCAGCAGCCAAGCGGCGGGACTAGTAAGGGCCGAGCAGTACTTC.

V and J are TRBV30 and TRBJ1-5; 9 positions match TRBD1. The CDR3 covers 14 residues. Germline CDR1 reads GTSNPN; CDR2 reads SVGIG (reference sequence). J lost 4 bases, V lost 2 bases, and 3 bases had no gene match. CDR3 in amino acids: CAWSIGQGNQPQHF. The CDR3 DNA follows: TGTGCCTGGAGTATTGGACAGGGGAATCAGCCCCAGCATTTT. The variable domain in full, completed from reference TRBV30 and TRBJ1-5, reads SQTIHQWPATLVQPVGSPLSLECTVEGTSNPNLYWYRQAAGRGLQLLFYSVGIGQISSEVPQNLSASRPQDRQFILSSKKLLLSDSGFYLCAWSIGQGNQPQHFGDGTRLSIL.

As concerns this clonotype: A read error may be the cause here, since a much bigger clone is one base away. V gene TRBV6-2 or TRBV6-3 combines with J gene TRBJ2-3; D gene uncertain. The CDR3 runs 16 residues. V lost 2 bases, J lost 2 bases, and 14 bases lay in between. Germline CDR1 reads MNHEY; CDR2 reads SVGEGT. The CDR3 loop is CASSYQKHLNTDTQYF. The CDR3 DNA reads TGTGCCAGCAGTTACCAAAAACACTTAAACACAGATACGCAGTATTTT.

The CDR3 DNA follows: TGTGCTAGTGCCCCTCCCGGGGGTGAGCAGTTCTTC. Encoded protein: CASAPPGGEQFF. The V call is TRBV12-5, the J call TRBJ2-1; TRBD2 is a possible D gene (6 bases). This CDR3 comprises 12 residues. Germline CDR1 and CDR2: LGHNT and FRNRAP. V lost 7 bases to trimming and J lost 9 bases, with 13 bases between them. Looking up the rest from reference TRBV12-5 and TRBJ2-1 gives the full variable domain: DARVTQTPRHKVTEMGQEVTMRCQPILGHNTVFWYRQTMMQGLELLAYFRNRAPLDDSGMPKDRFSAEMPDATLATLKIQPSEPRDSAVYFCASAPPGGEQFFGPGTRLTVL.

This clonotype occurred many times. This sequence joins TRBV20-1 and TRBJ2-5; D tentatively fits TRBD1 or TRBD2 (5 bases each). Germline-derived CDR1 and CDR2 are DFQATT and SNEGSKA (reference sequence). The CDR3 totals 11 residues. V lost 5 bases, J lost 5 bases, and 9 bases lay in between. In DNA form, the CDR3 reads TGCAGTGCTCCCTGGGGGGAGACCCAGTACTTC. It encodes CSAPWGETQYF.

This clonotype was counted many times. The chain employs TRBV3-1 and TRBJ2-5, with unresolved D. From germline, CDR1 is LGHDT and CDR2 YNNKEL (reference sequence). The CDR3 loop spans 15 amino acids. V lost 0 bases, J lost 4 bases, and 12 bases lay in between. For the CDR3, the DNA is TGTGCCAGCAGCCAAGACAAAAGGATGGGAGAGACCCAGTACTTC. Its protein product is CASSQDKRMGETQYF.

This clonotype was found many times. The rearrangement joins TRBV7-9 to TRBJ2-1, with TRBD2 matching over 9 bases. Per germline, CDR1 SEHNR and CDR2 FQNEAQ (reference sequence). The length of the CDR3 is 18 residues. Trimming at V came to 1 base and at J to 1 base, leaving 8 bases not matched to a gene. The CDR3 is CASSLGVSGSRSYNEQFF. For the CDR3, the DNA is TGTGCCAGCAGCTTAGGGGTTAGCGGGAGCCGGTCCTACAATGAGCAGTTCTTC.

This clonotype was recorded at least ten times. The rearrangement uses TRBV2 and TRBJ2-3; D possibly uses TRBD1 or TRBD2 (5 bases each). Trimming removed 10 bases from V and 2 bases from J, with 19 bases in between. The germline gives CDR1 SNHLY, CDR2 FYNNEI. The CDR3 spans 15 residues. This chain's CDR3 is CAITPPGHYTDTQYF. Written as DNA, the CDR3 is TGTGCCATTACTCCCCCGGGGCATTACACAGATACGCAGTATTTT.